This TCR beta chain came from a study of cytomegalovirus exposure and HLA in healthy donors. About the study: The 120 or so validation repertoires used a platform that matched the one used for the approximately 620 first-cohort repertoires, as a later analysis reported.

This clone was found once. Its antigen remains unknown. This table comes from immunoSEQ multiplex PCR, and its TCRdb copy is limited to in-frame clones, with some not included. The data show about 130,000 clones, with roughly nine tenths seen just once and roughly 2% held by the top ten. Study-level results: It was found in a later analysis that first-cohort TCR clusters tended to co-occur in the 120 validation repertoires.

The CDR3 totals 16 residues. Trimming took 6 bases from V and 1 from J; bases not matched to a gene: 11. CDR1 is MDHEN, CDR2 SYDVKM, per germline. The sample consisted of PBMCs. The receptor was isolated from a woman younger than 30 in good health and CMV-seronegative. V gene TRBV28 combines with J gene TRBJ2-7; 8 bases match TRBD2. The CDR3 protein is CASRAPGGSRSYEQYF. In DNA form, the CDR3 reads TGTGCCAGCAGAGCCCCGGGGGGGAGCCGATCCTACGAGCAGTACTTC.